Following are 32 T cell receptor beta chains from one sample sequenced in a study of blood T cells in healthy people across ages. The second PCR ran about 6 to 12 cycles with a sample-barcoded 5' primer and J-beta primers. From the 5' RACE reads, TCRdb called clonotypes with MiXCR, one entry per CDR3 protein. Of about 780,000 distinct CDR3 sequences in the sample, roughly 46% were seen once. The material sequenced was blood. These receptors all stem from an elderly man in good health.

This chain connects TRBV2 to TRBJ2-2, with D hard to call. The length of the CDR3 is 14 residues. Germline values: CDR1 SNHLY, CDR2 FYNNEI. V was trimmed by 6 bases and J by 2 bases, leaving 10 bases between them. The CDR3 loop reads CASSGLLNTGELFF. CDR3 coding DNA: TGTGCCAGCAGCGGGCTGCTAAACACCGGGGAGCTGTTTTTT.

This rearrangement joins TRBV11-3 to TRBJ2-2; no firm D call. CDR1 is SGHNT, CDR2 YENEEA, per germline. This CDR3 has 15 amino acids. Trimming took off 6 bases at V and 1 base at J, with 12 bases between the two ends. CDR3 sequence: CASRMVPGNTGELFF. In nucleotides, the CDR3 is TGTGCCAGCAGGATGGTACCAGGGAACACCGGGGAGCTGTTTTTT. The variable domain in full, with the rest retrieved from reference TRBV11-3 and TRBJ2-2, is EAGVVQSPRYKIIEKKQPVAFWCNPISGHNTLYWYLQNLGQGPELLIRYENEEAVDDSQLPKDRFSAERLKGVDSTLKIQPAELGDSAVYLCASRMVPGNTGELFFGEGSRLTVL.

The chain recombines TRBV14 with TRBJ2-7, with unresolved D. The assigned J gene may be wrong: the sequence end matches TRBJ2-5 better. Germline CDR1 is SGHDN and CDR2 is FVKESK. The CDR3 spans 15 residues. Written as DNA, the CDR3 is TGTGCCAGCAGCCAAGTGGCCTACGAAACGGAGACCCAGTACTTC. This encodes CASSQVAYETETQYF.

This clonotype has a handful of counts. CDR3 amino acids: CSVAGTGSYEQYF. Here the CDR3 DNA reads TGCAGCGTTGCCGGGACAGGGTCCTACGAGCAGTACTTC. The chain couples TRBV29-1 to TRBJ2-7; TRBD1 aligns across 9 bases. V was clipped by 4 bases and J by 1 base; unmatched bases: 2. CDR1 is SQVTM, CDR2 ANQGSEA, per germline. The CDR3 length is 13 residues.

The chain links TRBV10-3 to TRBJ1-2; the D gene is possibly TRBD1 (5 bases). The V gene lost 4 bases and the J gene lost 8 bases, with 11 bases spanning the gap. Germline CDR1 is ENHRY and CDR2 is SYGVKD. The CDR3 totals 12 residues. In nucleotides, the CDR3 is TGTGCCATCAGTGCGGGGGAATACGGCTACACCTTC. It is translated as CAISAGEYGYTF.

V and J are TRBV10-2 and TRBJ1-4, with TRBD1 matching over 7 bases. V was clipped by 3 bases and J by 7 bases; unmatched bases: 8. Germline V gene data show CDR1 as WSHSY and CDR2 as SAAADI. The CDR3 is 15 residues long. The CDR3 loop is CASSDARGRSEKLFF. The CDR3, as DNA: TGCGCCAGCAGTGACGCGAGGGGGCGTAGTGAAAAACTGTTTTTT.

This clonotype was counted a single time. The chain employs TRBV30 and TRBJ1-2; D not certain. V lost 1 base and J 4 bases, leaving 13 bases between the germline ends. Germline V gene lookup returns CDR1 GTSNPN and CDR2 SVGIG (reference sequence). The CDR3 consists of 14 residues. The CDR3 loop is CAWSGAPALYGYTF. DNA of the CDR3: TGTGCCTGGAGTGGTGCCCCTGCACTCTATGGCTACACCTTC.

This clonotype was picked up a small number of times. The CDR3 region has the DNA TGCAGTGCTAGGAAGGCGGGAGGGCTAAGCACCGGGGAGCTGTTTTTT. Translation gives CSARKAGGLSTGELFF. This chain uses TRBV20-1 with TRBJ2-2; TRBD2 agrees at 9 bases. The germline CDR1 and CDR2 sequences are DFQATT and SNEGSKA (reference sequence). After removal of 3 bases from V and 4 bases from J, the junction contained 9 bases not matched to a gene. This CDR3 has 16 amino acids.

This clonotype appeared a few times. The chain combines TRBV3-1 with TRBJ2-3, with TRBD1 matching 7 bases. V was clipped by 3 bases and J by 7 bases; unmatched bases: 1. This CDR3 region has 12 residues. CDR1 is LGHDT and CDR2 is YNNKEL in the germline V gene (reference sequence). CDR3 protein: CASSQTGYTQYF. CDR3 nucleotides: TGTGCCAGCAGCCAGACAGGGTATACGCAGTATTTT.

This clonotype was recorded once. In nucleotides, the CDR3 is TGTGCCAGTAGTATAGCAGTGAACACCGGGGAGCTGTTTTTT. It translates to CASSIAVNTGELFF. The genes are TRBV19 and TRBJ2-2; no firm D call. The germline V gene has CDR1 LNHDA and CDR2 SQIVND (reference sequence). Trimming took off 1 base at V and 1 base at J, with 4 bases between the two ends. The CDR3 consists of 14 residues.

Notes on this clonotype: A much more abundant neighbour one base away suggests this may be a read error. The chain recombines TRBV4-3 with TRBJ2-1, with TRBD2 matching 7 bases. Germline CDR1 and CDR2: LGHNA and YSLEER. The CDR3 loop spans 17 amino acids. For the CDR3, the DNA is TGCGTCAGCAGCCAAGTAGGCTCTGGCGGGAGCTACAATGAGCAGTTCTTC. Translation: CVSSQVGSGGSYNEQFF.

Notes on this clonotype: The junction does not match germline at one end; this may be a read error. The rearrangement links TRBV4-3 to TRBJ2-4, with 7 positions matching TRBD2. CDR1 is LGHNA and CDR2 is YSLEER in the germline V gene. The CDR3 is 18 residues long. CDR3 sequence (DNA): TGCGCCAGCAGACAAGTCGGGAGGCAGGGTAAAGCCAAAAACATTCAGTACTTC. Amino acids: CASRQVGRQGKAKNIQYF.

The chain carries TRBV29-1 and TRBJ2-5; D might be TRBD1 (6 bases). Trimming took off 1 base at V and 3 bases at J, with 9 bases between the two ends. CDR3 size: 13 residues. Germline CDR1 SQVTM, CDR2 ANQGSEA. CDR3 protein: CSVEVTGKETQYF. Here the CDR3 DNA reads TGCAGCGTTGAAGTGACAGGAAAAGAGACCCAGTACTTC.

The genes are TRBV5-1 and TRBJ2-1; no firm D call. The DNA end is more similar to TRBJ2-7, so the J call may be wrong. Germline lookup yields CDR1 SGHRS and CDR2 YFSETQ. The CDR3 is 12 residues long. CDR3 protein: CASSPDFDEQYF. CDR3 bases: TGCGCCAGCAGCCCAGATTTCGACGAGCAGTACTTC.

The chain combines TRBV10-3 with TRBJ2-7; perhaps TRBD2 as D (5 bases). CDR3 length equals 14 residues. CDR1 is ENHRY and CDR2 is SYGVKD in the germline V gene. The V end was cut by 5 bases, the J end by 2 bases, with 13 bases between. DNA of the CDR3: TGTGCCATCAGTTCGGGGATGAACGCCTACGAGCAGTACTTC. The encoded protein is CAISSGMNAYEQYF.

In its sample, this clonotype was seen a few times. This chain links TRBV12-3 or TRBV12-4 with TRBJ2-2, with D maybe TRBD1 (6 bases). V was cut by 4 bases and J by 6 bases, with 15 bases left in between. This CDR3 has 15 amino acids. CDR3 coding DNA: TGTGCCAGCAGTTCTAGAGAGGGGGTGGCCGGGGAGCTGTTTTTT. It yields the protein CASSSREGVAGELFF.

The chain carries TRBV27 and TRBJ2-3; D gene unclear. CDR3 length: 14 residues. Germline CDR1 is MNHEY and CDR2 is SMNVEV (reference sequence). V lost 2 bases, J lost 4 bases, and 10 bases lay in between. CDR3: CASSLIGVADTQYF. The CDR3 bases are TGTGCCAGCAGTTTAATTGGCGTGGCAGATACGCAGTATTTT.

This chain connects TRBV12-3 or TRBV12-4 to TRBJ2-3; maybe TRBD1 (6 bases). The CDR3 has 13 amino acids. Trimming cost V 5 bases and J 6 bases, with 12 bases left between them. The CDR3 region has the DNA TGTGCCAGCAGTCTTACAGGGAAGGATACGCAGTATTTT. As protein: CASSLTGKDTQYF.

J is TRBJ2-1 and V is TRBV7-3, with TRBD2 matching 9 bases. This CDR3 region has 14 residues. The J segment lost 7 bases and the V segment lost 2 bases, leaving 3 bases of the junction unmatched. Germline V gene data show CDR1 as SGHTA and CDR2 as FQGTGA. CDR3 bases: TGTGCCAGCAGCTTACCTAGCGGGGATAATGAGCAGTTCTTC. It encodes CASSLPSGDNEQFF.

This clonotype was recorded a few times. The CDR3 DNA sequence: TGTGCCAGCAGCCTCGGACTAGCGGACGATAATTACAATGAGCAGTTCTTC. This translates into CASSLGLADDNYNEQFF. The V call is TRBV7-3, the J call TRBJ2-1; 10 nucleotides line up with TRBD2. Trimming at V came to 5 bases and at J to 4 bases, leaving 11 bases not matched to a gene. The CDR3 runs to 17 residues. The V gene's germline CDR1 is SGHTA and CDR2 FQGTGA. Drawing the rest from reference TRBV7-3 and TRBJ2-1, the complete variable domain is GAGVSQTPSNKVTEKGKYVELRCDPISGHTALYWYRQSLGQGPEFLIYFQGTGAADDSGLPNDRFFAVRPEGSVSTLKIQRTERGDSAVYLCASSLGLADDNYNEQFFGPGTRLTVL.

As regards this clonotype: Just one base apart from a much larger clone, this may be a read error. This chain connects TRBV7-2 to TRBJ2-1; 11 bases are a match to TRBD1. The ends lost 0 bases at V and 6 bases at J; junction bases unmatched: 10. This CDR3 region has 18 residues. The germline V gene has CDR1 SGHTA and CDR2 FQGNSA. Here the CDR3 DNA reads TGTGCCAGCAGCTTAGCTAGACCAGGACAGGGGGCTGGCAATGAGCAGTTCTTC. It translates to CASSLARPGQGAGNEQFF. Filled out from reference TRBV7-2 and TRBJ2-1, the complete variable domain reads GAGVSQSPSNKVTEKGKDVELRCDPISGHTALYWYRQSLGQGLEFLIYFQGNSAPDKSGLPSDRFSAERTGGSVSTLTIQRTQQEDSAVYLCASSLARPGQGAGNEQFFGPGTRLTVL.

The chain carries TRBV6-1 and TRBJ1-4; TRBD1 might be the D (5 bases). This CDR3 is built from 14 residues. Germline V gives CDR1 MNHNS, CDR2 SASEGT. Deletions cut 8 bases from V and 4 bases from J, with 14 bases between. The CDR3 here is CASSVGRSNEKLFF. CDR3 sequence (DNA): TGTGCCAGCTCCGTGGGGCGCAGTAATGAAAAACTGTTTTTT.

Notes on this clonotype: The junction and the germline gene differ at one end; a read error may be behind it. The chain combines TRBV10-3 with TRBJ2-6, with D uncertain. This CDR3 contains 14 residues. CDR1 is ENHRY and CDR2 is SYGVKD in the germline V gene. The CDR3 spells CVISPDSGANVLTF. In DNA, the CDR3 is TGTGTCATCAGTCCGGACTCTGGGGCCAACGTCCTGACTTTC.

About this clonotype itself: One base away lies a much larger clone, so this may be a sequencing read error. The chain uses TRBV7-2 and TRBJ2-3; the match to TRBD2 covers 9 bases. Germline assignment: CDR1 SGHTA and CDR2 FQGNSA. The CDR3 is made up of 15 amino acids. DNA for the CDR3: TGTGCCTGCAGCTTAGCGGGAGATAGCACAGATACGCAGTATTTT. As protein: CACSLAGDSTDTQYF.

This chain links TRBV29-1 with TRBJ2-5; 7 bases are shared with TRBD2. The end of the DNA fits TRBJ2-7 better, so the J call may be wrong. Germline assignment: CDR1 SQVTM and CDR2 ANQGSEA. The CDR3 covers 12 residues. The DNA for the CDR3 is TGCAGCGCGCGAGCGGGGACCTACGAGCAGTACTTC. The encoded protein is CSARAGTYEQYF.

The table lists this clonotype with a few counts. The V gene is TRBV4-2, the J gene TRBJ2-1; possibly TRBD1 or TRBD2 for D (5 bases each). CDR3 length equals 19 residues. The V gene lost 0 bases and the J gene lost 7 bases, with 25 bases spanning the gap. Germline assignment: CDR1 LGHNA and CDR2 YNFKEQ. The chain's CDR3 is CASSQDLGSGAPSGNEQFF. CDR3 coding DNA: TGTGCCAGCAGCCAAGATCTGGGGAGTGGGGCCCCCTCTGGGAATGAGCAGTTCTTC.

This chain connects TRBV11-2 to TRBJ2-1, with D tentatively TRBD1 or TRBD2 (6 bases each). The V gene's germline CDR1 is SGHAT and CDR2 FQNNGV. V was cut by 5 bases and J by 5 bases, with 13 bases left in between. This CDR3 is built from 14 residues. CDR3 nucleotide sequence: TGTGCCAGCAGCCCCGCGGGACACAACAATGAGCAGTTCTTC. Protein: CASSPAGHNNEQFF.

CDR3 sequence reads: CASLTPGREAFF. The CDR3 DNA reads TGTGCCAGCCTTACCCCCGGCCGTGAAGCTTTCTTT. This rearrangement joins TRBV6-1 to TRBJ1-1; D gene uncertain. Trimming pared 8 bases from V and 7 bases from J, leaving 14 bases between. Germline CDR1 is MNHNS and CDR2 is SASEGT. The CDR3 length is 12 residues.

V gene TRBV5-1 combines with J gene TRBJ2-5, with 7 bases lining up with TRBD2. V lost 2 bases and J lost 0; bases outside the gene matches: 7. The CDR3 totals 16 residues. The V gene's germline CDR1 is SGHRS and CDR2 YFSETQ. CDR3 DNA sequence: TGCGCCAGCAGCTTAGGAGTAGGACTAGACCAAGAGACCCAGTACTTC. Protein product: CASSLGVGLDQETQYF.

V and J are TRBV4-3 and TRBJ2-3; 7 bases align to TRBD1. Germline lookup yields CDR1 LGHNA and CDR2 YSLEER. The CDR3 length is 17 residues. The V and J ends lost 1 base and 2 bases, in that order; junction bases with no gene match: 9. The CDR3 DNA is TGCGCCAGCAGCCAAGTGATGGGACAGATTAACACAGATACGCAGTATTTT. It codes for CASSQVMGQINTDTQYF.

The CDR3 bases are TGCGCCAGCAGCTCCGGGACAGGGGTAGAGAATGAGCAGTTCTTC. Translation gives CASSSGTGVENEQFF. The rearrangement uses TRBV5-1 and TRBJ2-1; 10 nucleotides agree with TRBD1. CDR3 length: 15 amino acids. Trimming at V came to 3 bases and at J to 7 bases, leaving 7 bases not matched to a gene. Germline V gene data show CDR1 as SGHRS and CDR2 as YFSETQ.

This rearrangement joins TRBV20-1 to TRBJ2-5, with D possibly TRBD1 on 6 matching bases. Trimming removed 5 bases from V and 4 bases from J, with 14 bases in between. Germline assignment: CDR1 DFQATT and CDR2 SNEGSKA (reference sequence). This CDR3 is built from 13 residues. CDR3 residues: CSAVTGQLETQYF. The DNA for the CDR3 is TGCAGTGCTGTTACGGGACAACTAGAGACCCAGTACTTC.